Sequencing of this T cell receptor beta chain was carried out in a study of CD8+ T cells in alopecia areata. This clone appeared a few times. The antigen remains undetermined. Findings and caveats of the study: Mice showed clearer TCR sharing than patients did, a gap that was possibly HLA-related.

V lost 4 bases, J lost 1 base, and 9 bases stayed unmatched. CDR1 is MNHEY, CDR2 SMNVEV, per germline (reference sequence). The CDR3 totals 16 residues. Treatment here: oral pan-JAK inhibitor, 5-10 mg twice daily. The researchers isolated CD4+ and CD8+ T cells from PBMCs by sorting. Extraction and reverse transcription of RNA yielded cDNA as the sequencing template. The assay was immunoSEQ multiplex PCR, and TCRdb's table has in-frame clones only and misses some. Among about 99,000 clones, around 84% were seen once, and the ten largest hold 11%. Sample: CD8+ T cells sorted from blood, taken between weeks 30 and 35, from a patient treated with tofacitinib. J is TRBJ2-5 and V is TRBV27, with TRBD1 matching 7 bases. The clonotype originates from a human donor with alopecia areata. CDR3 nucleotide sequence: TGTGCCAGCAGTTCCCGACAGGGTAGGGGCCAAGAGACCCAGTACTTC. It specifies CASSSRQGRGQETQYF.